A single T cell receptor (beta chain) is shown here with its context. The sample belongs to a study of CD8+ T cells in alopecia areata. RNA, once extracted, was reverse transcribed into cDNA for use as the sequencing template. This table comes from immunoSEQ multiplex PCR, and its TCRdb copy is limited to in-frame clones, with some not included. The data hold roughly 200,000 clones, with around three fifths observed a single time. Treatment meaning: oral pan-JAK inhibitor, 5-10 mg twice daily. The CDR3 runs 14 residues. Trimming cost V 1 base and J 1 base, with 11 bases left between them. Germline V gene data show CDR1 as GTSNPN and CDR2 as SVGIG (reference sequence).

This chain uses TRBV30 with TRBJ2-7, with D unclear. The source was CD8+ T cells sorted from blood, collected at week 24, from a patient treated with tofacitinib. This TCR was sampled from a human donor with alopecia areata. In DNA form, the CDR3 reads TGTGCCTGGAGTGCAAAAGACATTTCCTACGAGCAGTACTTC. Protein sequence: CAWSAKDISYEQYF.